This entry describes one T cell receptor beta chain. The antigen is unknown. The data were taken from a study of OX40 agonist ivuxolimab in advanced cancers. The wider study: People in dose escalation had one of these cancers: hepatocellular carcinoma, melanoma, renal cell or head and neck cancer. Points from the study as a whole: Expanded clones were, on average, more numerous in CD8+ T cells than in CD4+. CD4+ and CD8+ blood T cells expanded clonally by week 6 at 0.1 to 3.0 mg/kg.

The CDR3 is 14 amino acids. J lost 8 bases, V lost 4 bases, and 7 bases had no gene match. Looked up from germline, CDR1 is LNHDA and CDR2 is SQIVND (reference sequence). Data came from immunoSEQ multiplex PCR; TCRdb stores just in-frame clones and leaves some out. Of almost 70,000 clones listed, roughly nine tenths were seen once; the top ten hold about 4%. With autoimmune disease history or systemic immunosuppression, patients were excluded. This sequence was found in an adult with an advanced solid tumor such as melanoma, head and neck, liver or kidney cancer. The chain combines TRBV19 with TRBJ2-2; 7 bases line up with TRBD1. Sample: CD4+ or CD8+ T cells sorted from blood, taken in a trial of the OX40 agonist ivuxolimab. DNA of the CDR3: TGTGCCAGTAGTACAGGGACAGTCCCTGGGGAGCTGTTTTTT. It yields the protein CASSTGTVPGELFF.